A selection of T cell receptor beta chains follows, all from one sample in a study of T cell responses to AZD1222 COVID-19 vaccine. Sequencing used immunoSEQ multiplex PCR; TCRdb keeps in-frame clones, though not all of them. The data contain roughly 100,000 clones, around 83% of them singletons. The material sequenced was peripheral blood, taken on day 0 of AZD1222 vaccination. The source is an adult in good health. Each CDR3 is given with its conserved first and last residue. D genes are given only for firm matches. Clone size is given for some rows only: seen once, a few or many times, or a class if the clone is expanded.

15,TRBV6-2/TRBV6-3,-,-,TRBJ2-5,CASSYFQGRRETQYF,TGTGCCAGCAGTTACTTCCAAGGGCGGCGAGAGACCCAGTACTTC
15,TRBV3-1/TRBV3-2,-,-,TRBJ2-7,CASSQGRGRGLEQYF,TGTGCCAGCAGCCAAGGGAGGGGACGGGGGCTCGAGCAGTACTTC
15,TRBV7-2,-,-,TRBJ2-3,CASSRDGTSTDTQYF,TGTGCCAGCAGCAGGGACGGAACTAGCACAGATACGCAGTATTTT
13,TRBV19,-,-,TRBJ1-1,CASTQKRDTEAFF,TGTGCCAGTACCCAAAAAAGAGATACTGAAGCTTTCTTT
18,TRBV5-1,-,-,TRBJ2-1,CASSLAGGQRGPHNEQFF,TGCGCCAGCAGCTTGGCCGGGGGGCAACGGGGGCCTCACAATGAGCAGTTCTTC
15,TRBV7-9,TRBD1,-,TRBJ2-7,CASSGETGALYEQYF,TGTGCCAGCAGCGGAGAGACAGGGGCCCTCTACGAGCAGTACTTC
15,TRBV5-4,TRBD2,-,TRBJ2-2,CASSTSGRRTGELFF,TGTGCCAGCAGTACGAGCGGGAGGCGGACCGGGGAGCTGTTTTTT
12,TRBV5-6,-,-,TRBJ2-7,CASSFQGNEQYF,TGTGCCAGCAGCTTTCAAGGGAACGAGCAGTACTTC
14,TRBV2,TRBD2,-,TRBJ2-7,CASTREAGGHEQYF,TGTGCCAGCACCCGAGAAGCGGGAGGCCACGAGCAGTACTTC
15,TRBV5-1,TRBD1,-,TRBJ1-5,CASSSTGDRNQPQHF,TGCGCCAGCAGCTCTACAGGGGATAGGAATCAGCCCCAGCATTTT
14,TRBV7-9,TRBD1,few,TRBJ1-1,CASSLDRTGDQAFF,TGTGCCAGCAGCTTAGATAGGACAGGGGACCAAGCTTTCTTT
13,TRBV7-2,-,-,TRBJ1-2,CASSLADNYGYTF,TGTGCCAGCAGCTTAGCGGATAACTATGGCTACACCTTC
15,TRBV6-1,-,few,TRBJ1-2,CASSEALYREYGYTF,TGTGCCAGCAGTGAAGCCTTATACCGGGAATATGGCTACACCTTC
16,TRBV6-5,-,-,TRBJ1-6,CASSYQRSGDNSPLHF,TGTGCCAGCAGTTACCAAAGGAGTGGGGATAATTCACCCCTCCACTTT
14,TRBV18,-,-,TRBJ1-1,CASSPRAENTEAFF,TGTGCCAGCTCACCTAGGGCAGAGAACACTGAAGCTTTCTTT
17,TRBV21-1,-,-,TRBJ1-1,CASSKLLFESPNTEAFF,TGTGCCAGCAGCAAACTTCTTTTCGAAAGTCCGAACACTGAAGCTTTCTTT
15,TRBV6-4,TRBD1,once,TRBJ1-2,CASRPTPGGGYGYTF,TGTGCCAGCAGACCTACTCCAGGGGGGGGCTATGGCTACACCTTC
12,TRBV10-1,-,-,TRBJ1-1,CASTGETTEAFF,TGCGCCAGCACAGGGGAGACCACTGAAGCTTTCTTT
15,TRBV5-4,-,-,TRBJ2-5,CASSTDQGRQETQYF,TGTGCCAGCAGCACCGATCAGGGTAGGCAAGAGACCCAGTACTTC
17,TRBV27,TRBD2,-,TRBJ2-2,CASSIYYSGANTGELFF,TGTGCCAGCAGTATATATTATAGCGGGGCGAACACCGGGGAGCTGTTTTTT
15,TRBV4-3,TRBD1,-,TRBJ2-7,CASSQAGTGLYEQYF,TGCGCCAGCAGCCAGGCCGGGACAGGTCTTTACGAGCAGTACTTC
14,TRBV28,TRBD1,-,TRBJ1-2,CAIPGLDRGGGYTF,TGTGCCATCCCTGGCCTCGACAGGGGGGGCGGCTACACCTTC
14,TRBV11-3,TRBD1,-,TRBJ2-7,CASSTGQGAREQYF,TGTGCCAGCAGCACCGGACAGGGGGCGCGGGAGCAGTACTTC
16,TRBV25-1,-,-,TRBJ2-2,CASSDGGAGRGGELFF,TGTGCCAGCAGTGACGGAGGAGCAGGCCGGGGCGGGGAGCTGTTTTTT
16,TRBV5-1,TRBD1,-,TRBJ1-6,CASSSGTGAWNSPLHF,TGCGCCAGCTCGTCGGGCACAGGGGCCTGGAATTCACCCCTCCACTTT
14,TRBV30,-,-,TRBJ2-7,CAWSPGRPYAEQYF,TGTGCCTGGAGTCCGGGACGCCCTTACGCCGAGCAGTACTTC
13,TRBV12-3/TRBV12-4,-,-,TRBJ2-1,CASSLGQSNEQFF,TGTGCCAGCAGTTTAGGACAGTCCAATGAGCAGTTCTTC
13,TRBV12-3/TRBV12-4,-,-,TRBJ1-1,CASSFQFNTEAFF,TGTGCCAGCAGTTTTCAATTTAACACTGAAGCTTTCTTT
13,TRBV29-1,TRBD1,-,TRBJ2-1,CSVEGQGPYEQFF,TGCAGCGTTGAGGGACAGGGCCCCTATGAGCAGTTCTTC
15,TRBV7-2,TRBD1,-,TRBJ2-3,CASSPYRQGPDTQYF,TGTGCCAGCAGCCCCTACAGACAGGGTCCAGATACGCAGTATTTT
15,TRBV10-3,-,few,TRBJ1-2,CAISEPQGLDYGYTF,TGTGCCATCAGCGAACCGCAGGGGCTGGACTATGGCTACACCTTC
17,TRBV3-1/TRBV3-2,TRBD1,-,TRBJ1-2,CASSPSGRTGFYYGYTF,TGTGCCAGCAGCCCTAGCGGACGGACAGGGTTTTACTATGGCTACACCTTC
14,TRBV7-2,TRBD2,-,TRBJ2-7,CASSPPGLASEQYF,TGTGCCAGCAGCCCCCCGGGACTAGCGAGCGAGCAGTACTTC
15,TRBV3-1/TRBV3-2,-,-,TRBJ1-2,CASSQEGPRTYGYTF,TGTGCCAGCAGCCAAGAAGGCCCAAGAACGTATGGCTACACCTTC
13,TRBV11-3,-,-,TRBJ2-7,CASSSRDGHEQYF,TGTGCCAGCAGCTCCCGGGACGGCCACGAGCAGTACTTC
14,TRBV6-2/TRBV6-3,TRBD2,-,TRBJ2-1,CASSNAGVYNEQFF,TGTGCCAGCAGTAATGCGGGGGTATACAATGAGCAGTTCTTC
14,TRBV27,-,once,TRBJ1-4,CASSFIRGSEKLFF,TGTGCCAGCAGTTTTATCCGGGGGAGTGAAAAACTGTTTTTT
14,TRBV23-1,-,-,TRBJ1-1,CAATSGGASTEAFF,TGCGCGGCAACCTCCGGTGGGGCCTCCACTGAAGCTTTCTTT
15,TRBV7-8,-,-,TRBJ1-5,CASSLATGGDQPQHF,TGTGCCAGCAGCCTCGCTACAGGAGGAGATCAGCCCCAGCATTTT
13,TRBV19,TRBD2,-,TRBJ2-1,CASSTTSKNEQFF,TGTGCCAGTAGTACGACTAGCAAGAATGAGCAGTTCTTC
12,TRBV14,TRBD2,-,TRBJ2-7,CASSQVGGEQYF,TGTGCCAGCAGCCAAGTCGGGGGGGAGCAGTACTTC
14,TRBV7-9,-,-,TRBJ1-1,CASSSRAGRTEAFF,TGTGCCAGCAGCTCAAGAGCAGGGCGGACTGAAGCTTTCTTT
15,TRBV19,-,-,TRBJ1-4,CASSIRAEPPEKLFF,TGTGCCAGTAGTATTCGAGCTGAACCTCCTGAAAAACTGTTTTTT
15,TRBV30,-,-,TRBJ1-1,CASIPGRGQNTEAFF,TGTGCCTCCATTCCGGGGCGGGGACAGAACACTGAAGCTTTCTTT
13,TRBV28,-,-,TRBJ2-1,CASGLRSYNEQFF,TGTGCCAGCGGCTTGCGCTCCTACAATGAGCAGTTCTTC
14,TRBV7-2,-,-,TRBJ2-5,CASSRTWTVETQYF,TGTGCCAGCAGTCGGACCTGGACGGTCGAGACCCAGTACTTC
16,TRBV7-8,-,-,TRBJ2-2,CASSLGGNKGAGELFF,TGTGCCAGCAGCCTCGGCGGGAACAAGGGAGCGGGGGAGCTGTTTTTT
15,TRBV25-1,TRBD2,-,TRBJ2-1,CASGPLAGENNEQFF,TGTGCCAGCGGCCCACTAGCGGGAGAGAACAATGAGCAGTTCTTC
15,TRBV2,TRBD1,-,TRBJ1-4,CASSNTGTGGFRLFF,TGTGCCAGCAGTAACACCGGGACAGGGGGTTTCAGACTGTTTTTT
18,TRBV7-6,TRBD2,-,TRBJ2-1,CASSTGGLAGGPYNEQFF,TGTGCCAGCAGCACCGGCGGGCTAGCGGGAGGACCCTACAATGAGCAGTTCTTC
14,TRBV2,-,-,TRBJ1-2,CASSEYEGKYGYTF,TGTGCCAGCAGTGAATACGAGGGGAAATATGGCTACACCTTC
15,TRBV19,-,-,TRBJ2-4,CASSVGGGTKNIQYF,TGTGCCAGTAGTGTCGGAGGAGGGACCAAAAACATTCAGTACTTC
15,TRBV7-2,-,-,TRBJ2-7,CASSLILQRGGEQYF,TGTGCCAGCAGCTTGATACTACAACGAGGGGGCGAGCAGTACTTC
13,TRBV2,-,-,TRBJ1-1,CASGDSRNTEAFF,TGTGCCAGCGGTGACAGCAGGAACACTGAAGCTTTCTTT
15,TRBV6-2/TRBV6-3,TRBD2,-,TRBJ2-3,CASSLPSSGADTQYF,TGTGCCAGCAGTCTCCCAAGTAGCGGGGCAGATACGCAGTATTTT